This TCR beta chain came from a study of T-cell reconstitution after alpha-beta-depleted transplantation in children. This clonotype was recorded at least ten times. Library preparation (for TCRbeta) was performed with unique molecular identifiers. TCRdb ran MiXCR on the PCR reads and lists one entry per CDR3 protein. The repertoire includes more than 250,000 distinct CDR3 sequences, 9.9% of them detected once, and about a tenth sits in the top ten. This sequence originates from a human donor who donated a stem cell graft to a child with SCID. This sample comprised PBMCs from the stem cell graft donor, obtained from the stem cell graft.

This chain's CDR3 is CASSYRVRGYMNEQFF. CDR3 nucleotide sequence: TGTGCCAGCAGTTACCGGGTGAGGGGCTACATGAATGAGCAGTTCTTC. This chain joins TRBV6-5 and TRBJ2-1, with D perhaps being TRBD1 or TRBD2 (5 bases each). This CDR3 is 16 amino acids long. CDR1 and CDR2 (germline): MNHEY, SVGAGI. Trimming stripped 2 bases from V and 7 bases from J, with 18 bases between.